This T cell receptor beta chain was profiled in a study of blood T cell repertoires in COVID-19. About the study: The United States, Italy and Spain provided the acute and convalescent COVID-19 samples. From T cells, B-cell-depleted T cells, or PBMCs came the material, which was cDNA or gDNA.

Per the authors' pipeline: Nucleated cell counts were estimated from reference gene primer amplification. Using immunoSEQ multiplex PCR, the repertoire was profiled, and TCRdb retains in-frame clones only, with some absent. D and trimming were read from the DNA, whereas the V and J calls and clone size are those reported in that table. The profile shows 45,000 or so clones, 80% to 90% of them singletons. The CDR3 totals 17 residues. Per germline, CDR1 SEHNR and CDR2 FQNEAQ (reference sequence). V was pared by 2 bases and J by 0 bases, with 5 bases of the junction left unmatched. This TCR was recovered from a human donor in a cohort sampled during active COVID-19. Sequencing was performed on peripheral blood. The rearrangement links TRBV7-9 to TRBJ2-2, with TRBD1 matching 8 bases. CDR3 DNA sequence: TGTGCCAGCAGCTTAACCACAGGGGGGCCGAACACCGGGGAGCTGTTTTTT. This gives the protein CASSLTTGGPNTGELFF.